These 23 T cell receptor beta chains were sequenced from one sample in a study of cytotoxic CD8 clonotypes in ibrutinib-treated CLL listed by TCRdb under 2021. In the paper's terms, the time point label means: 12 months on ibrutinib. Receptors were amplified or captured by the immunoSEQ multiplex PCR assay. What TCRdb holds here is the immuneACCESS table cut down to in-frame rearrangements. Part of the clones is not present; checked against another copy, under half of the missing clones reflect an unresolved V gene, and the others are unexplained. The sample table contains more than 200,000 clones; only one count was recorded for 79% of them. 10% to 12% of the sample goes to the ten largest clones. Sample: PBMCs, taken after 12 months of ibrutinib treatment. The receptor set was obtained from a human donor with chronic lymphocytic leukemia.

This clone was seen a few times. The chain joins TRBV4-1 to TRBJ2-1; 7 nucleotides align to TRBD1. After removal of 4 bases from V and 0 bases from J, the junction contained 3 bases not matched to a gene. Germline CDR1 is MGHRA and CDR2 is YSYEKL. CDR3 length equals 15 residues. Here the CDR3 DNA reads TGCGCCAGCAGCCGCCCAGGGGGCTCCTACAATGAGCAGTTCTTC. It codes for CASSRPGGSYNEQFF.

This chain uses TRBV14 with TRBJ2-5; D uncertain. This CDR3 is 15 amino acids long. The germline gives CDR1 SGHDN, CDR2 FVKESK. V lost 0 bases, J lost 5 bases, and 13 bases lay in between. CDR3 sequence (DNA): TGTGCCAGCAGCCAAGATCTCGGACCGGGCGAGACCCAGTACTTC. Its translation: CASSQDLGPGETQYF.

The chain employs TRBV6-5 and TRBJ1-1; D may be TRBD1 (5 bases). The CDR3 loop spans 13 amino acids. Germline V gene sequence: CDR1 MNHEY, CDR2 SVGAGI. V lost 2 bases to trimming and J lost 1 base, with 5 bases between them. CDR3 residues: CASSYRGNTEAFF. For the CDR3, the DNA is TGTGCCAGCAGTTACAGGGGGAACACTGAAGCTTTCTTT.

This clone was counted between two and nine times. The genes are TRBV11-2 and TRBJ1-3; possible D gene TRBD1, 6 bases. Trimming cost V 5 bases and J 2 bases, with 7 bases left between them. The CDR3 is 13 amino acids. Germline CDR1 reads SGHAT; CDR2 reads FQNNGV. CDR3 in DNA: TGTGCCAGCAGCGGACAGCCTGGAAACACCATATATTTT. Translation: CASSGQPGNTIYF.

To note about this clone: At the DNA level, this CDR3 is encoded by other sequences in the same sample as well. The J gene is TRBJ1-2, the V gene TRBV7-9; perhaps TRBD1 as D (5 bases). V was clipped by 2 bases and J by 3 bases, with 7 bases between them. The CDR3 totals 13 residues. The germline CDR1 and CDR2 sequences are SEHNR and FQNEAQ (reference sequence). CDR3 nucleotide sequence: TGTGCCAGCAGCTTACGGGACTACTATGGCTACACCTTC. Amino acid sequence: CASSLRDYYGYTF.

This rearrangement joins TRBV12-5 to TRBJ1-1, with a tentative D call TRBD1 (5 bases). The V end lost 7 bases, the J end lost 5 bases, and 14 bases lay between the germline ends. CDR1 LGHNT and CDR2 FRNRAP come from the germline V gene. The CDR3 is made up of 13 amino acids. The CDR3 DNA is TGTGCTAGTGTTCGTGACTGGGGGACTGAAGCTTTCTTT. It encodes CASVRDWGTEAFF.

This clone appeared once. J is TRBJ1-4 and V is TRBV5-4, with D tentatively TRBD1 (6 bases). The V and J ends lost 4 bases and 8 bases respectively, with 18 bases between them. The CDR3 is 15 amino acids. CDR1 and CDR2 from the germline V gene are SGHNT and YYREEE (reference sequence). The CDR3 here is CASSRKTGFGEKLFF. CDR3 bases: TGTGCCAGCAGCAGAAAAACAGGGTTTGGGGAAAAACTGTTTTTT. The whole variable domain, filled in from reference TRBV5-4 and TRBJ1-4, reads ETGVTQSPTHLIKTRGQQVTLRCSSQSGHNTVSWYQQALGQGPQFIFQYYREEENGRGNFPPRFSGLQFPNYSSELNVNALELDDSALYLCASSRKTGFGEKLFFGSGTQLSVL.

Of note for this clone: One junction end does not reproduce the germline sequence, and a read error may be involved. CDR3 in amino acids: CASTWTVNTGELFF. The CDR3 DNA is TGTGCTAGCACCTGGACAGTTAACACCGGGGAGCTGTTTTTT. The rearrangement joins TRBV7-7 to TRBJ2-2, with D possibly TRBD1 on 6 matching bases. The CDR3 covers 14 residues. Per germline, CDR1 SSHAT and CDR2 FNYEAQ (reference sequence).

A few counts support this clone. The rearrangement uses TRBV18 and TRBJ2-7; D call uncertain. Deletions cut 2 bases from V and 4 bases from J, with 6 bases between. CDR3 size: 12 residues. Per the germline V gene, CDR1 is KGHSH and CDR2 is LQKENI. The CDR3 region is CASSPGVYEQYF. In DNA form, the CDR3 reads TGTGCCAGCTCACCAGGGGTTTACGAGCAGTACTTC.

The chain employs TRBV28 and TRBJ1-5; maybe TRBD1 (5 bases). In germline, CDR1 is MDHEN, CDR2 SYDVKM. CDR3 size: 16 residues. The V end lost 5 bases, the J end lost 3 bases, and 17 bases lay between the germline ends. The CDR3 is CASSRSFEGLNQPQHF. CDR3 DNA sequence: TGTGCCAGCAGTCGCTCGTTTGAGGGGCTCAATCAGCCCCAGCATTTT.

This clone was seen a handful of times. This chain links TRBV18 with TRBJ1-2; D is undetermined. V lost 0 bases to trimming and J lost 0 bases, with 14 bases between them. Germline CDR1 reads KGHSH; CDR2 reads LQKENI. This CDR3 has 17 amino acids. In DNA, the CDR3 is TGTGCCAGCTCACCACCAAACGGCCTGCAAGCTAACTATGGCTACACCTTC. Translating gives CASSPPNGLQANYGYTF.

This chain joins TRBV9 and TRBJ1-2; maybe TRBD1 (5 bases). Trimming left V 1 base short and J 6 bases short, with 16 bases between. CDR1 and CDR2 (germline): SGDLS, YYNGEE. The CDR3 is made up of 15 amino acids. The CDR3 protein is CASSVPTVTMNGYTF. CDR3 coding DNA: TGTGCCAGCAGCGTACCGACAGTAACCATGAATGGCTACACCTTC.

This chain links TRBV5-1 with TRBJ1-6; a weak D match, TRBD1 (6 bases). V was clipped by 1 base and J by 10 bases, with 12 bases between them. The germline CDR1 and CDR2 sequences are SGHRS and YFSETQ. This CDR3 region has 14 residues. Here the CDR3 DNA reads TGCGCCAGCAGCTTGTGGGACACAGGATCACCCCTCCACTTT. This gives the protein CASSLWDTGSPLHF. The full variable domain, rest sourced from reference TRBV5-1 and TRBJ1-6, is KAGVTQTPRYLIKTRGQQVTLSCSPISGHRSVSWYQQTPGQGLQFLFEYFSETQRNKGNFPGRFSGRQFSNSRSEMNVSTLELGDSALYLCASSLWDTGSPLHFGNGTRLTVT.

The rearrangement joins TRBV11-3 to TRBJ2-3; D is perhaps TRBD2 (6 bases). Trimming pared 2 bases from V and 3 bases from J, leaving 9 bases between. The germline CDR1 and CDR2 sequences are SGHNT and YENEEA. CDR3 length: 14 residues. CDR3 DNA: TGTGCCAGCAGCTTATCGGGGGAGACAGATACGCAGTATTTT. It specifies CASSLSGETDTQYF.

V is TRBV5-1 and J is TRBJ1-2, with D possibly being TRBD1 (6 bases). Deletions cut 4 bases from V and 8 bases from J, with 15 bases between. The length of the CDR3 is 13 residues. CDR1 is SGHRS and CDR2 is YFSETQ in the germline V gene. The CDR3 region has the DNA TGCGCCAGCAGCCTCCACAGGGACCAAGGCTACACCTTC. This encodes CASSLHRDQGYTF.

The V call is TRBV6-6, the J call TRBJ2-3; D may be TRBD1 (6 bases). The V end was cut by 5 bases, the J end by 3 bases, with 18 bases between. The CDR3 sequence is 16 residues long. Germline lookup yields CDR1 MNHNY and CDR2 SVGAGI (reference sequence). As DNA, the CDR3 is TGTGCCAGCAGTCAAGAGGTTCCAGGGGCAACAGATACGCAGTATTTT. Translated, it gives CASSQEVPGATDTQYF.

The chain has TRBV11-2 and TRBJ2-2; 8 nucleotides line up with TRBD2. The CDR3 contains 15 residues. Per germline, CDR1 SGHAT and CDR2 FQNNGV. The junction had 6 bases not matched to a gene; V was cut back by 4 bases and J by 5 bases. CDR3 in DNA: TGTGCCAGCAGCTCCGCGGGGGGTCGGACCGGGGAGCTGTTTTTT. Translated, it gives CASSSAGGRTGELFF.

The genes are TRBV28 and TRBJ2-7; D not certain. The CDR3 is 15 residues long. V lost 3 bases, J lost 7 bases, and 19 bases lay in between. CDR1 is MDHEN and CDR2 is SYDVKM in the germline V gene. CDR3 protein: CASSLSIGVMREQYF. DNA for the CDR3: TGTGCCAGCAGTTTGAGTATAGGAGTTATGAGAGAGCAGTACTTC.

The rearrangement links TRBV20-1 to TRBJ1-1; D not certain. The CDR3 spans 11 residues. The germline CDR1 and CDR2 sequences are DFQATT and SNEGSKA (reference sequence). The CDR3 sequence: CRIKGGTEAFF. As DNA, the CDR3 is TGCAGAATAAAGGGTGGCACTGAAGCTTTCTTT.

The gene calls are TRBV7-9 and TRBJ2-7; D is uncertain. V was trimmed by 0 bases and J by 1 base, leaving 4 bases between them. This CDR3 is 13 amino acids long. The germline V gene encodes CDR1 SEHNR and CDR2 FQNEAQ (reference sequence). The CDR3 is CASSLATSYEQYF. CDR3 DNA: TGTGCCAGCAGCTTAGCCACTTCCTACGAGCAGTACTTC.

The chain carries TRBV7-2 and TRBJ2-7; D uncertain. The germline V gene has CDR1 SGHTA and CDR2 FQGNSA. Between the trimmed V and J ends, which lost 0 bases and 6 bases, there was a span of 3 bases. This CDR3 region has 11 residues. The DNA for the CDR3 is TGTGCCAGCAGCTTAGCCCGCGAGCAGTACTTC. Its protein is CASSLAREQYF.

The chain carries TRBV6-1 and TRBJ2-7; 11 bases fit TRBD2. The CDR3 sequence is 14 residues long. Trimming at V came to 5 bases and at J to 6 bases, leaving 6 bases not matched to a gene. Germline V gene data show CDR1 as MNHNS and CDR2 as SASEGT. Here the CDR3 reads CASSSILAGGEQYF. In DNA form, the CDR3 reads TGTGCCAGCAGTTCTATCCTAGCGGGAGGCGAGCAGTACTTC.

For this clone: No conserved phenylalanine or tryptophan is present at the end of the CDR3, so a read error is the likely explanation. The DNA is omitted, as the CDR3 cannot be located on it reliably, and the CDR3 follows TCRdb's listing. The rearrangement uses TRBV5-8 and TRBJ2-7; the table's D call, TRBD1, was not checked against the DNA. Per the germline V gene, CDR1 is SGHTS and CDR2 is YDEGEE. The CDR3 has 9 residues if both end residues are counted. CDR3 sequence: CASSSPGVL.